This T cell receptor (beta chain) came from a study of cytomegalovirus exposure and HLA in healthy donors. Note on this clone: What it recognizes is unknown.

Amplification used 60 Vbeta primers and 13 Jbeta primers. Sequenced by immunoSEQ multiplex PCR; TCRdb stores in-frame clones only, minus some. The table lists 84,000 or so clones, around four fifths of them singletons, with approximately 3% in the top ten. Unmatched junction bases numbered 5, after V lost 3 bases and J lost 5 bases. The CDR3 covers 15 residues. Germline V CDR1 and CDR2: WSHSY, SAAADI. Study-wide results and limits: The Asian-associated ancestry cluster reportedly had fewer N-insertions than the roughly 670-donor mean in a later analysis.

The receptor was derived from a man aged 25-45 years in good health and CMV-seronegative. Specimen: PBMCs. The genes are TRBV10-2 and TRBJ1-5, with 9 positions matching TRBD1. CDR3 amino acids: CASSDGTGFDQPQHF. The CDR3 bases are TGCGCCAGCAGTGACGGGACAGGGTTCGATCAGCCCCAGCATTTT.